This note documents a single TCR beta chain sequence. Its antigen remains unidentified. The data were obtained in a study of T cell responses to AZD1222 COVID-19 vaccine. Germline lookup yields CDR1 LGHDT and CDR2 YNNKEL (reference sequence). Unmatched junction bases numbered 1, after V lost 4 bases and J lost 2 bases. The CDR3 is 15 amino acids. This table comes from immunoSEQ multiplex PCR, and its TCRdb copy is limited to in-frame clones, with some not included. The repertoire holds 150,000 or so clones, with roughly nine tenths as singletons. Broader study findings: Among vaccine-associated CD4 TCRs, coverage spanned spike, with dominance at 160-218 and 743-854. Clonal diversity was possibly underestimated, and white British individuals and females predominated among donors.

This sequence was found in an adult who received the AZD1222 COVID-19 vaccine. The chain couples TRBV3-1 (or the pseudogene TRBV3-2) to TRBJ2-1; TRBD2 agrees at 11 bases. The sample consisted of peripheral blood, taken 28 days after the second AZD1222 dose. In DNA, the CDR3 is TGTGCCAGCAGCCCGGGACTAGCGGCCTACAATGAGCAGTTCTTC. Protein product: CASSPGLAAYNEQFF.